Described below is a single TCR beta chain sequence and its context. Its antigen is still unknown. This CDR3 is missing its conserved last phenylalanine or tryptophan, likely due to a read error. V and J are truncated by 1 base and 2 bases respectively, leaving an intervening sequence of 5 bases. The CDR3 totals 13 residues, both ends included. The DNA shown is the 39-base CDR3, in frame from base 1. Looking up the germline V gene yields CDR1 SGHAT and CDR2 FQNNGV. The library was produced with PCR. At the Johns Hopkins FTIC core, DNA from the cultured CD4+ T cells underwent TCR sequencing with the Oncomine TCR Beta short-read assay. The QIAamp micro DNA kit was used to extract genomic DNA from the cultured CD4+ T cells. Oncomine TCR Beta libraries from cultured CD4+ T cells were pooled with unique dual indexes and sequenced on an Illumina iSeq 100. The original pipeline was this. Non-productive sequences were filtered out, and CDR3s that did not start with C, did not end with F or W, or were shorter than 7 amino acids were discarded. Antigen-specific clonotypes were identified using the MANAFEST web application through comparison of peptide-stimulated wells with reference and other culture wells. An FDR below 0.05, an odds ratio above 5, and a productive frequency above 0.1% in at least two of three replicate wells were required for clones to be considered positive. A clonotype counted as cross-reactive if it showed significant expansion both in the SARS-CoV-2 spike wells and in at least one common cold coronavirus spike condition. Similarity between CDR3 sequences was evaluated in R version 3.6.1 using Levenshtein distances (stringdist) and unrooted phylogenetic trees (ape). TCRdb trimmed the raw reads at Q25, called clones with MiXCR and kept productive beta chains. One record per CDR3 amino acid sequence lists the most common genes and DNA. The authors' filters were not applied to this entry. This sample gives 7,500 or so distinct CDR3 sequences in total; 20% to 25% of them show up just once. Of the sample, approximately 30% falls within the top ten clones.

The sample originates from a study of vaccination and CD4 T cells after COVID-19 (dated by TCRdb to 2022 to 2024). Some background on the complete study: In the convalescent cohort there were six males and four females, among whom were two Hispanic individuals, seven Caucasians, two Asians and one multiracial person. Two doses of either the Pfizer-BioNTech BNT162b2 vaccine (n=8) or the Moderna mRNA-1273 vaccine (n=2) were administered to participants. Post-COVID blood samples were collected from convalescent patients a median of approximately 100 days after diagnosis, with a range of roughly 30 to 170 days. Post-vaccine blood samples were taken a median of about 77 days after the second vaccine dose, with a range of about 13 to 241 days. Culture stimuli were overlapping spike peptide pools from SARS-CoV-2 and from the common cold coronaviruses HCoV-NL63, HCoV-OC43 and HCoV-229E. Control cultures used a CEFX viral epitope pool as positive control, an HIV-1 Nef peptide pool as negative control, or no peptide. In around nine COVID-19 convalescent patients and a few infection-naive healthy vaccine recipients, the spike-specific CD4+ TCR repertoire before mRNA vaccination was compared with the repertoire after mRNA vaccination. Memory CD4+ T cell crossreactivity between SARS-CoV-2 and common cold coronavirus spike proteins was assessed at the TCR clonotype level in an earlier paper using these donors. Results and caveats for the whole study, not just this receptor: In convalescent patients, a median 86.3% of post-vaccine SARS-CoV-2-reactive clones were detected only after vaccination, and vaccine-specific priming was suggested by this finding. The median count of SARS-CoV-2-reactive clonotypes went up from 20 to 25 after infection to approximately 40 after vaccination, although the change was not significant. Relatively few convalescent patients were included in the study, and early timepoints after natural infection were not analyzed. Nearly all vaccine-specific clones in convalescent patients (304 of 307) were mono-reactive for SARS-CoV-2 spike rather than cross-reactive with common cold coronaviruses.

The sample's treatment or condition label is to be understood as: roughly ten-day PBMC culture with coronavirus spike peptide pools or control peptides (ViraFEST assay). CD4+ T cells from unexposed donors were collected before the COVID-19 pandemic (2011-2018). The ViraFEST assay was used in the study, in which antigen-specific T cells were expanded with peptide pools and expanded clonotypes were subsequently identified by TCR sequencing. Each well held millions of PBMCs cultured in IMDM containing roughly 5.4% human AB serum and approximately 9.8 IU/ml IL-2, with 10 ug/ml peptide pools added. Half of the culture medium was replaced with fresh IL-2-containing medium on days 3 and 7. Once the cells had been in culture for over 9 days, the EasySep CD4+ T cell isolation kit was used to isolate CD4+ T cells by negative selection. As cell number allowed, CD4+ T cells from unexposed donors were tested for reactivity to SARS-CoV-2 S and N and to four common cold coronavirus spike pools. Ficoll-Paque Plus gradient centrifugation was used to isolate PBMCs from whole blood, and the isolated PBMCs were then either used fresh or cryopreserved at -140C. In general, triplicate wells were set up for every culture condition. The leukapheresis product used for the unexposed donors was purchased from a commercial source.

Sequencing was carried out using CD4+ T cells from blood, cultured in vitro. Recombination linked TRBV11-2 to TRBJ2-5; the D gene remains uncertain. This sequence originates from a human donor in good health. The bases are TGTGCCAGCAGCTTAGGCCCTCAAGAGACCCAGTACTCC. It codes for CASSLGPQETQYS.